This T cell receptor (beta chain) was obtained from a study of blood T cell repertoires in COVID-19 (dated by TCRdb to about 2020). Study-level background: Samples covering the acute and convalescent phases of COVID-19 were provided by collaborators in the United States, Italy and Spain. The samples were drawn from two sources: the first 160 participants of the ongoing ImmuneRACE study, and approximately 1,300 subjects contributed by 6 global collaborators. Deeply sampled blood TCRbeta repertoires from subjects exposed to, actively infected with, or recovered from COVID-19 were included in the dataset. Where available, HLA class I and class II types were taken from metadata supplied by the sample provider and were not determined by assay-based typing. The material from the prospective study consisted of cDNA or gDNA derived from T cells, B-cell-depleted T cells, or PBMCs. Sample metadata almost always included a de-identified subject ID, COVID-19 status, age in years and sex. The repertoires were released in a freely available public database intended as a resource for research on the immune response to SARS-CoV-2.

CDR1 and CDR2 are drawn from the germline V gene: SGHRS, YFSETQ. Reading from cysteine to phenylalanine, the CDR3 counts 17 amino acids. Only CDR3 DNA remains: 51 bases, in frame from the first base. V is trimmed back by 3 bases and J by 3 bases, and the junction contains 10 bases that no gene match accounts for. Overall study outcomes, separate from this receptor: The quantity of clinical and demographic metadata differed by source and by participant and was supplied without curation.

Each collaborating institution followed its own protocols to collect whole blood in K2EDTA tubes. For TCRbeta analysis, collaborators shipped samples in one of three forms: frozen whole blood, isolated PBMCs, or DNA extracted from either of those sample types. This clone was observed a handful of times. What this receptor recognizes is not known. Base qualities were left out, and no much larger clone turns up one base away. The immunoSEQ Assay, a bias-controlled multiplex PCR, was used to amplify TCRbeta CDR3 regions from genomic DNA. The paper's data handling went like this. The number of nucleated cells in each sample was estimated from the amplification of reference gene primers within the assay. To quantify the absolute abundance of each unique TCRbeta CDR3 rearrangement, sequence reads were collapsed and filtered. For each sample, productive Simpson clonality was calculated by taking the square root of Simpson's diversity index across productive rearrangements. TCRdb took over this immuneACCESS table, retaining in-frame rearrangements with V and J assigned. Such tables are incomplete; in checked studies, under half of the missing clones stem from an unresolved V gene, and the remainder is unexplained. V and J calls plus clone size are reproduced from that table; the DNA served to infer D and trimming. The sample records about 120,000 clones, 83% of which are singletons. The ten largest clones capture over 2% of the sample.

What was sequenced was peripheral blood. The sequence was collected from a young man with acute or convalescent COVID-19. This receptor chain uses TRBV5-1 and TRBJ2-1; TRBD2 matches 9 bases in the middle. The CDR3 is CASSWGRSGGLYNEQFF. The nucleotides are TGCGCCAGCAGCTGGGGACGTAGCGGGGGCCTCTACAATGAGCAGTTCTTC.